What follows describes a single TCR beta chain. Its antigen remains unknown. This entry belongs to a study of T cell responses to AZD1222 COVID-19 vaccine. Trimming removed 6 bases from V and 9 bases from J; junction bases left unmatched: 14. The CDR3 length is 17 residues. Germline loops: CDR1 SNHLY, CDR2 FYNNEI. The study, taken as a whole, reports: Donors were chiefly white British, with a greater number of females, and clonal diversity was perhaps underestimated.

Sequencing was performed with immunoSEQ multiplex PCR; in TCRdb, only in-frame clones are kept and a portion is missing. The repertoire consists of approximately 84,000 clones, with around nine tenths occurring once and the leading ten covering around 2%. V gene TRBV2 combines with J gene TRBJ2-1, with TRBD2 matching 13 bases. The clonotype comes from an adult in good health. The sample here was peripheral blood, taken on day 0 of AZD1222 vaccination. The CDR3 DNA is TGTGCCAGCAGCGGAACTAGCGGGGGGGCGAGGAGAGGTGAGCAGTTCTTC. It codes for CASSGTSGGARRGEQFF.